This TCR beta chain was captured in a study of cytomegalovirus exposure and HLA in healthy donors. With 60 Vbeta and 13 Jbeta primers, the PCR was carried out. The repertoire was sequenced with immunoSEQ multiplex PCR; TCRdb's copy has only in-frame clones and lacks some. This sample has 95,000 to 150,000 clones, with under 90% found just once. Study-wide results and caveats: Among TCR beta chains, those listed as cytomegalovirus-associated numbered some 170.

This clone was seen only a few times. Its target is unknown. This TCR was recovered from a woman in her thirties or forties in good health and CMV-seropositive. Specimen: PBMCs.

The CDR3 nucleotides are TGTGCCGCCTTGCCCGGGAGAGGGACTGAAGCTTTCTTT. It yields the protein CAALPGRGTEAFF. The chain employs TRBV30 and TRBJ1-1; D unresolved. V dropped 8 bases and J dropped 5 bases, with 18 bases sitting between them. Germline V CDR1 and CDR2: GTSNPN, SVGIG (reference sequence). This CDR3 is 13 amino acids long.